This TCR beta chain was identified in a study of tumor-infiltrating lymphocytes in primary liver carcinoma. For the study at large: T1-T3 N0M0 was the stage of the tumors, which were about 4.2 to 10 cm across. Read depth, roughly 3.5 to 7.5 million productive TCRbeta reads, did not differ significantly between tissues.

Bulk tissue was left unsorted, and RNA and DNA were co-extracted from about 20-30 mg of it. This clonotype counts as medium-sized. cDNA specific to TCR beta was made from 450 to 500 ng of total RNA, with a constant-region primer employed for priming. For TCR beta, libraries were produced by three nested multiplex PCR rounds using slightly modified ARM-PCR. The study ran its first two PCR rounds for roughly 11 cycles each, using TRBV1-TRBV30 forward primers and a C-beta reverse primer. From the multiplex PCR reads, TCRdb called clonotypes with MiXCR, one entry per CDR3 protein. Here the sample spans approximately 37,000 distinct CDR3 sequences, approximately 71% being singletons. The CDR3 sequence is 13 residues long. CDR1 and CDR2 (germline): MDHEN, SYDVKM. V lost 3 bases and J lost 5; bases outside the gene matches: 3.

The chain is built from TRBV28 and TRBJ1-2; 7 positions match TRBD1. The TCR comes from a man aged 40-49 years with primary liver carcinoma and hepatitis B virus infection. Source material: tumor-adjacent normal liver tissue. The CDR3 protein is CASSLEGAYGYTF. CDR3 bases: TGTGCCAGCAGTTTGGAGGGGGCTTATGGCTACACCTTC.